The rows below give T cell receptor beta chains drawn from one sample of a study of blood T cells in healthy people across ages. One entry per CDR3 protein results from TCRdb running MiXCR on the 5' RACE reads. The table lists roughly 1,500,000 distinct CDR3 sequences, approximately 40% of them singletons. Sequences were obtained from blood. These receptors came from a woman between 18 and 29 years old in good health. The CDR3 runs from the conserved cysteine through the conserved F or W. Some rows mark clone size as missing; the rest say once, few, many or name a class of expanded clone.

v_gene,abundance,j_gene,CDR3aa
TRBV28,-,TRBJ2-1,CASSAQPFSNNEQFF
TRBV30,few,TRBJ2-1,CAWSQQRNNEQFF
TRBV6-2/TRBV6-3,-,TRBJ2-3,CASSYQSREDTQYF
TRBV11-1,-,TRBJ2-4,CASSHDRTGSGEQYF
TRBV9,-,TRBJ1-6,CASSSRQGANSPLHF
TRBV10-3,-,TRBJ2-3,CAISETSGELLSQYF
TRBV9,-,TRBJ2-7,CASSKGGSIDEQYF
TRBV4-1,few,TRBJ2-5,CASSQRDSGGPKETQYF
TRBV27,-,TRBJ1-2,CASSPLDRGNGYTF
TRBV7-2,-,TRBJ2-7,CASSLSSAGGYEQYF
TRBV13,-,TRBJ1-1,CASSFPVGLNTEAFF
TRBV5-4,-,TRBJ1-2,CASSFEEGRGPIYGYTF
TRBV7-9,-,-,CASSFSPGKNTYEQYF
TRBV20-1,-,TRBJ2-7,CSARDRRESYEQYF
TRBV10-3,-,TRBJ1-1,CATGYGEAFF
TRBV5-1,-,TRBJ1-2,CASSTGDGDYTF
TRBV15,-,TRBJ1-5,CATKTADQPQHF
TRBV7-2,few,TRBJ1-1,CASSLDFRGTTEAFF
TRBV9,-,TRBJ2-5,CASTNGQGGYNEQYF
TRBV20-1,-,TRBJ2-3,CSPSLAGVVLDTQYF
TRBV4-1,-,TRBJ2-7,CASSQEIGISYEQYF
TRBV12-3/TRBV12-4,-,TRBJ1-2,CASSLMGTSGGYTF
TRBV12-3/TRBV12-4,-,TRBJ1-2,CASSVGTVHGYTF
TRBV9,few,TRBJ2-4,CARAPRAKNIQYF
TRBV15,few,TRBJ1-2,CATAESPTWSPYGYTF
TRBV5-5,once,TRBJ2-3,CASSWRQGGGSTDTQYF
TRBV7-7,few,TRBJ2-3,CASSLGAGVGTQYF
TRBV5-1,few,TRBJ1-1,CASSLGRGDTEAFF
TRBV5-1,-,TRBJ2-2,CASSSTSGENTGELFF
TRBV3-1,-,-,CASSQVALEQYF
TRBV4-1,-,TRBJ1-4,CASRPSYGGSEKLFF